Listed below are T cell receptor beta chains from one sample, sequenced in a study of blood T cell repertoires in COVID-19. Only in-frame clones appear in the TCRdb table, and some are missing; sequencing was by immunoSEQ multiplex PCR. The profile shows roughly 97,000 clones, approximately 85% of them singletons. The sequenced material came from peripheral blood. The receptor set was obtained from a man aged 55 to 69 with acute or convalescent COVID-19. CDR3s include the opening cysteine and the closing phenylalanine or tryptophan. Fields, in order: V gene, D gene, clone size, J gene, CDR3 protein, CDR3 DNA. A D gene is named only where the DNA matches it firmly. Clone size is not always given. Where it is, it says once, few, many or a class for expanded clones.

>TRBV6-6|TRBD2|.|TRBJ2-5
CASRPPGGREETQYF
TGTGCCAGCAGGCCCCCGGGAGGTCGGGAAGAGACCCAGTACTTC
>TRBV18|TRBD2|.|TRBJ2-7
CASSPPRGGLASYEQYF
TGTGCCAGCTCACCACCACGGGGGGGCCTAGCCTCCTACGAGCAGTACTTC
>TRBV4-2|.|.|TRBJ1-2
CASSRRDSGPYTF
TGTGCCAGCAGCCGCCGGGACTCCGGACCCTACACCTTC
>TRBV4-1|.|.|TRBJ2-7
CASSLGHFYEQYF
TGCGCCAGCAGCCTGGGACATTTCTACGAGCAGTACTTC
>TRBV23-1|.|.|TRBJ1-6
CASSQSAQGFSPLHF
TGCGCCAGCAGTCAATCGGCACAGGGATTTTCACCCCTCCACTTT
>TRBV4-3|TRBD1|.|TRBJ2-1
CASSRQGGSYNEQFF
TGCGCCAGCAGCCGACAGGGTGGCTCCTACAATGAGCAGTTCTTC
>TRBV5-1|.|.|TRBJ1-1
CASSYEVGGDTEAFF
TGCGCCAGCAGTTACGAGGTCGGAGGGGACACTGAAGCTTTCTTT
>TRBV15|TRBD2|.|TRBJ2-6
CATREGFSGANVLTF
TGTGCCACTCGGGAGGGGTTTTCTGGGGCCAACGTCCTGACTTTC
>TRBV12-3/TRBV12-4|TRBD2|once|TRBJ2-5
CASSFWGGETQYF
TGTGCCAGCAGTTTTTGGGGGGGAGAGACCCAGTACTTC
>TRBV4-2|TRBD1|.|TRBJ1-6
CASSLSGTGEFLHF
TGTGCCAGCAGCCTATCCGGGACAGGGGAATTCCTCCACTTT
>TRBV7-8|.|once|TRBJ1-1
CASSLGRVRNTEAFF
TGTGCCAGCAGCTTAGGTCGGGTTAGGAACACTGAAGCTTTCTTT
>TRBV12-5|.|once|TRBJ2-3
CASGPRGSGGTDTQYF
TGTGCTAGTGGTCCCCGAGGGTCTGGGGGCACAGATACGCAGTATTTT
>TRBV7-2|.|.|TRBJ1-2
CASSQGAYAGQGGYTF
TGTGCCAGCAGCCAAGGGGCCTATGCAGGGCAGGGTGGCTACACCTTC
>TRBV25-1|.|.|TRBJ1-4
CASTLSGTLFF
TGTGCCAGCACTCTTTCCGGGACTCTGTTTTTT
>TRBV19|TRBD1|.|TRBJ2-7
CASSLAGTGNEQYF
TGTGCCAGTAGTCTCGCCGGGACAGGGAACGAGCAGTACTTC
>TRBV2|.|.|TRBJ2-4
CASSVNSGAGGNIQYF
TGTGCCAGCAGTGTAAACTCAGGGGCGGGCGGAAACATTCAGTACTTC
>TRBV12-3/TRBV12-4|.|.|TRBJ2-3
CASSSADTQYF
TGTGCCAGCAGTTCCGCAGATACGCAGTATTTT
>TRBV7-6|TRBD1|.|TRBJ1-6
CASSSQQGKGSPLHF
TGTGCCAGCAGCTCGCAACAGGGGAAGGGTTCACCCCTCCACTTT
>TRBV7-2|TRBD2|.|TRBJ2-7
CASSLAPLLAGGEQYF
TGTGCCAGCAGCTTAGCCCCCTTGCTAGCGGGAGGCGAGCAGTACTTC
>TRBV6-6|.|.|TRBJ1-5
CASSALGGGNQPQHF
TGTGCCAGCAGTGCTTTAGGGGGGGGCAATCAGCCCCAGCATTTT
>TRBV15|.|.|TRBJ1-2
CATSRDLGGRYTF
TGTGCCACCAGCAGAGATCTGGGAGGGCGATACACCTTC
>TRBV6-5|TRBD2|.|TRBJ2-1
CASIPSGRENEQFF
TGTGCCAGCATCCCTAGCGGGAGGGAGAATGAGCAGTTCTTC
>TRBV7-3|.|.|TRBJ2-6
CASSFTGNTGANVLTF
TGTGCCAGCAGCTTTACAGGGAACACTGGGGCCAACGTCCTGACTTTC
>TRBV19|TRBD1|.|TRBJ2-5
CASSGSRDRQETQYF
TGTGCCAGTAGTGGTTCCCGGGACAGACAAGAGACCCAGTACTTC
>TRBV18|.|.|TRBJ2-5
CASSPRVQETQYF
TGTGCCAGCTCCCCCCGAGTCCAAGAGACCCAGTACTTC
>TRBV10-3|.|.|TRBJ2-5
CAISEQVQETQYF
TGTGCCATCAGTGAACAGGTCCAAGAGACCCAGTACTTC
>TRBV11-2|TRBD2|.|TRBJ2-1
CASSPRLAGLYNEQFF
TGTGCCAGCAGCCCCAGACTAGCGGGATTATACAATGAGCAGTTCTTC
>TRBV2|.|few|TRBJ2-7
CASSLLREQYF
TGTGCCAGTAGTCTACTGAGGGAGCAGTACTTC
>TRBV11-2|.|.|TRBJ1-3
CASSLSGENTIYF
TGTGCCAGCAGCTTATCGGGAGAAAACACCATATATTTT
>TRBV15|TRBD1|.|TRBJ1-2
CATSMGDRAIGYTF
TGTGCCACCAGCATGGGGGACAGGGCCATTGGCTACACCTTC
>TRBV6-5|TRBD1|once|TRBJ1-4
CASKPGQGGEKLFF
TGTGCCAGCAAACCGGGACAGGGGGGAGAAAAACTGTTTTTT
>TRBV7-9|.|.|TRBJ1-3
CASRQDRSGNTIYF
TGTGCCAGCAGGCAAGACAGGTCTGGAAACACCATATATTTT
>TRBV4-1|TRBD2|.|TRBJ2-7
CASSVAGTSVYEQYF
TGCGCCAGCAGCGTTGCCGGGACTAGCGTCTACGAGCAGTACTTC